Listed below are T cell receptor beta chains from one sample, sequenced in a study of cytomegalovirus exposure and HLA in healthy donors. The data were produced by immunoSEQ multiplex PCR, yet TCRdb's version contains in-frame clones alone and is incomplete. The sample has some 160,000 clones; 60% to 80% are singletons. The specimen sequenced was PBMCs. These receptor sequences come from a young woman in good health and CMV-seronegative. The CDR3 runs from the conserved cysteine through the conserved F or W. The D gene is left open where the match is weak. Clone size, where shown, is once, few, many, or a class for clones that have expanded.

j_call v_call cdr3_length clone_size d_call cdr3_aa cdr3_nt
TRBJ1-5 TRBV29-1 13 - TRBD1 CSASDRDNQPQHF TGCAGCGCCTCGGACAGGGACAATCAGCCCCAGCATTTT
TRBJ2-7 TRBV5-6 11 - - CASSLAGEQYF TGTGCCAGCAGCTTGGCAGGTGAGCAGTACTTC
TRBJ2-7 TRBV5-1 14 - TRBD1 CASSLGDSVDEQYF TGCGCCAGCAGCTTGGGGGACAGTGTCGACGAGCAGTACTTC
TRBJ2-1 TRBV11-2 17 - TRBD1 CASSNPFGTGVNNEQFF TGTGCCAGCAGCAACCCCTTCGGGACAGGAGTAAACAATGAGCAGTTCTTC
TRBJ1-6 TRBV19 15 - TRBD1 CASSVRTGGNSPLHF TGTGCCAGTAGTGTAAGGACAGGGGGGAATTCACCCCTCCACTTT
TRBJ2-5 TRBV29-1 14 - TRBD1 CSGVGTGFQETQYF TGCAGCGGGGTCGGGACAGGGTTCCAAGAGACCCAGTACTTC
TRBJ2-7 TRBV5-1 13 once TRBD1 CASSLQGAYEQYF TGCGCCAGCAGCTTACAGGGGGCCTACGAGCAGTACTTC
TRBJ2-7 TRBV9 15 - - CASSGPRDTGAVQYF TGTGCCAGCAGCGGACCCCGGGACACGGGTGCTGTGCAGTACTTC
TRBJ1-2 TRBV5-5 15 once TRBD1 CASSTFAGGGGGYTF TGTGCCAGCAGCACATTCGCGGGAGGGGGCGGTGGCTACACCTTC
TRBJ2-7 TRBV4-2 16 - TRBD2 CASSQANSGVSYEQYF TGTGCCAGCAGCCAAGCTAATAGCGGGGTTTCCTACGAGCAGTACTTC
TRBJ1-6 TRBV5-1 13 - - CASRWLENSPLHF TGCGCCAGCAGGTGGTTGGAGAATTCACCCCTCCACTTT
TRBJ2-1 TRBV6-5 15 - TRBD1 CASKVGTGGYNEQFF TGTGCCAGCAAAGTGGGGACAGGGGGGTACAATGAGCAGTTCTTC
TRBJ2-3 TRBV9 16 - - CASSVGASASTDTQYF TGTGCCAGCAGCGTAGGGGCTAGCGCTAGCACAGATACGCAGTATTTT
TRBJ2-7 TRBV11-2 15 - - CASSLGSVRVYEQYF TGTGCCAGCAGCTTAGGAAGCGTCAGGGTCTACGAGCAGTACTTC
TRBJ2-1 TRBV5-1 15 - - CASSLALGGANEQFF TGCGCCAGCAGCTTGGCCTTGGGGGGGGCGAATGAGCAGTTCTTC
TRBJ2-1 TRBV7-9 15 - TRBD2 CASSSTGTRSREQFF TGTGCCAGCAGCTCAACCGGGACTAGGAGTAGAGAGCAGTTCTTC
TRBJ1-4 TRBV6-5 12 once - CASGDLGEKLFF TGTGCCAGCGGAGACCTCGGTGAAAAACTGTTTTTT
TRBJ2-7 TRBV2 16 - - CASSEKSGWGRNEQYF TGTGCCAGCAGTGAAAAGTCAGGGTGGGGTAGGAACGAGCAGTACTTC
TRBJ2-5 TRBV27 15 - TRBD2 CASRTLAGGQETQYF TGTGCCAGCAGAACGCTAGCGGGGGGCCAAGAGACCCAGTACTTC
TRBJ2-2 TRBV13 16 - TRBD1 CASSLAGTANTGELFF TGTGCCAGCAGCTTAGCAGGGACAGCGAACACCGGGGAGCTGTTTTTT
TRBJ1-1 TRBV5-1 15 - - CASSSGGSGNTEAFF TGCGCCAGCAGCTCTGGGGGGAGTGGGAACACTGAAGCTTTCTTT
TRBJ2-2 TRBV13 16 - - CASSIRRQPNTGELFF TGTGCCAGCAGCATCCGGCGACAGCCGAACACCGGGGAGCTGTTTTTT
TRBJ2-1 TRBV7-2 18 - TRBD2 CASSLKTSGGVIYNEQFF TGTGCCAGCAGCTTAAAGACTAGCGGGGGGGTAATTTACAATGAGCAGTTCTTC
TRBJ1-1 TRBV27 13 - - CASSSIRNTEAFF TGTGCCAGCAGTTCCATCAGGAACACTGAAGCTTTCTTT